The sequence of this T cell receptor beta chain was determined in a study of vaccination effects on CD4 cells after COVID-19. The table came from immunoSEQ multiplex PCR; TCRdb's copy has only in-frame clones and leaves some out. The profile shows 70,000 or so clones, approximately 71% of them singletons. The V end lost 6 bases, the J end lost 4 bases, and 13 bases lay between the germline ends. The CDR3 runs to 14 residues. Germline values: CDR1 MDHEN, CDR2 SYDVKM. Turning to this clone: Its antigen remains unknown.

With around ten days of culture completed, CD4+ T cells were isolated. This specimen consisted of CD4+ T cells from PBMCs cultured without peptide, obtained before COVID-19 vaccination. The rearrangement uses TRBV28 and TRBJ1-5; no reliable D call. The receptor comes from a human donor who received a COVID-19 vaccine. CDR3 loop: CASRLGGPNQPQHF. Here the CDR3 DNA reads TGTGCCAGCAGGCTAGGCGGACCAAATCAGCCCCAGCATTTT.